A selection of T cell receptor beta chains follows, all from one sample in a study of cytomegalovirus exposure and HLA in healthy donors. Sequenced by immunoSEQ multiplex PCR; TCRdb stores in-frame clones only, minus some. The repertoire holds more than 90,000 clones, with roughly 85% as singletons. The material sequenced was PBMCs. Receptors were obtained from a man aged 25 to 45 in good health and CMV-seronegative. Each CDR3 is given with its conserved first and last residue. The D gene is left open where the match is weak. The listing skips clone size in some rows; elsewhere it reads once, few, many or a size class.

15	TRBV7-2	TRBJ2-1	NA	TRBD1	CASSPDRVAYNEQFF	TGTGCCAGCAGCCCCGACAGGGTCGCCTACAATGAGCAGTTCTTC
14	TRBV28	TRBJ1-2	NA	NA	CASSFLLLSFGYTF	TGTGCCAGCAGTTTCCTCCTCCTGAGTTTTGGCTACACCTTC
13	TRBV15	TRBJ1-2	NA	NA	CATSTARVSGYTF	TGTGCCACCAGCACCGCCAGGGTTTCTGGCTACACCTTC
16	TRBV9	TRBJ2-3	NA	NA	CASSVEIARSTDTQYF	TGTGCCAGCAGCGTAGAGATAGCGCGTAGCACAGATACGCAGTATTTT
15	TRBV7-9	TRBJ2-7	NA	TRBD2	CASSRASSGSYEQYF	TGTGCCAGCAGCCGTGCGTCTAGCGGCTCCTACGAGCAGTACTTC
13	TRBV6-5	TRBJ1-2	NA	TRBD1	CASSRGQSYGYTF	TGTGCCAGCAGTAGGGGGCAGAGCTATGGCTACACCTTC
16	TRBV5-1	TRBJ2-1	NA	NA	CASSSTTSRPFNEQFF	TGCGCCAGCAGCTCTACGACTAGTCGTCCGTTCAATGAGCAGTTCTTC
14	TRBV6-6	TRBJ2-7	few	TRBD1	CASSYRGQSYEQYF	TGTGCCAGCAGTTACCGGGGACAGTCGTACGAGCAGTACTTC
12	TRBV29-1	TRBJ2-4	NA	NA	CSVEGTVNIQYF	TGCAGCGTTGAAGGGACAGTCAACATTCAGTACTTC
15	TRBV28	TRBJ1-1	NA	NA	CASSPLDFLDTEAFF	TGTGCCAGCAGTCCCTTGGATTTTCTAGACACTGAAGCTTTCTTT
14	TRBV6-4	TRBJ2-2	NA	TRBD1	CASSETGDTGELFF	TGTGCCAGCAGTGAGACAGGGGACACCGGGGAGCTGTTTTTT
15	TRBV6-1	TRBJ1-6	NA	NA	CASSEVTAPVSPLHF	TGTGCCAGCAGTGAAGTGACAGCGCCGGTTTCACCCCTCCACTTT
13	TRBV27	TRBJ2-3	NA	NA	CASSFRYTDTQYF	TGTGCCAGCAGCTTTCGGTACACAGATACGCAGTATTTT
15	TRBV7-3	TRBJ2-2	NA	TRBD2	CASSLLAGDTGELFF	TGTGCCAGCAGCTTACTAGCGGGGGACACCGGGGAGCTGTTTTTT
14	TRBV6-6	TRBJ2-5	NA	NA	CASRGRPLGETQYF	TGTGCCAGCAGGGGGAGGCCTCTCGGAGAGACCCAGTACTTC
14	TRBV29-1	TRBJ2-2	NA	NA	CSVERRGFTGELFF	TGCAGCGTTGAAAGGCGGGGATTTACCGGGGAGCTGTTTTTT
14	TRBV7-2	TRBJ2-7	NA	TRBD1	CASSLDRGSYEQYF	TGTGCCAGCAGCTTAGACAGGGGGTCCTACGAGCAGTACTTC
15	TRBV7-9	TRBJ2-3	NA	NA	CASSQYRVSADTQYF	TGTGCCAGCAGCCAATACAGGGTATCTGCAGATACGCAGTATTTT
15	TRBV4-1	TRBJ2-2	NA	TRBD1	CASSSRQGSPGELFF	TGCGCCAGCAGCTCTCGACAGGGGTCCCCCGGGGAGCTGTTTTTT
16	TRBV4-3	TRBJ2-7	few	NA	CASSQDPHADYYEQYF	TGCGCCAGCAGCCAAGATCCCCACGCCGACTACTACGAGCAGTACTTC
12	TRBV5-1	TRBJ2-1	few	NA	CASSDTGTEQFF	TGCGCCAGCAGCGACACAGGGACTGAGCAGTTCTTC
14	TRBV4-1	TRBJ2-7	NA	NA	CASSQAHLADEQYF	TGCGCCAGCAGCCAAGCACACCTCGCGGACGAGCAGTACTTC
14	TRBV5-6	TRBJ1-1	NA	NA	CASSFFLGRTEAFF	TGTGCCAGCAGCTTTTTTCTCGGGAGGACTGAAGCTTTCTTT
15	TRBV5-6	TRBJ2-7	NA	TRBD1	CASSIRDRELYEQYF	TGTGCCAGCAGCATCCGGGACAGAGAACTCTACGAGCAGTACTTC
15	TRBV9	TRBJ1-5	NA	TRBD1	CASSAWDRKNQPQHF	TGTGCCAGCAGCGCCTGGGACAGGAAGAATCAGCCCCAGCATTTT
15	TRBV6-5	TRBJ1-6	NA	NA	CASSRTRGRDSPLHF	TGTGCCAGCAGTCGCACCAGGGGTCGGGATTCACCCCTCCACTTT
17	TRBV7-3	TRBJ1-3	NA	NA	CASSLTGAGAAGNTIYF	TGTGCCAGCAGCTTAACGGGGGCTGGGGCCGCTGGAAACACCATATATTTT
14	TRBV7-9	TRBJ2-7	NA	TRBD1	CASSPHTTGDEQYF	TGTGCCAGCAGCCCTCACACTACAGGGGACGAGCAGTACTTC
14	TRBV5-1	TRBJ2-2	NA	TRBD2	CASSVKAGGVELFF	TGCGCCAGCAGCGTCAAGGCGGGAGGGGTGGAGCTGTTTTTT
16	TRBV18	TRBJ1-4	NA	TRBD1	CASSPLSGTGNEKLFF	TGTGCCAGCTCACCCCTATCCGGGACAGGGAACGAAAAACTGTTTTTT
12	TRBV25-1	TRBJ2-3	once	NA	CASSKGRDTQYF	TGTGCCAGCAGTAAGGGGAGGGATACGCAGTATTTT
14	TRBV10-3	TRBJ2-2	NA	TRBD1	CAISESTGAGELFF	TGTGCCATCAGTGAGTCGACAGGGGCCGGGGAGCTGTTTTTT
13	TRBV29-1	TRBJ1-2	NA	NA	CSVEAGGTYGYTF	TGCAGCGTTGAAGCCGGGGGTACCTATGGCTACACCTTC
16	TRBV6-5	TRBJ1-2	once	NA	CASSYSWIGRRYGYTF	TGTGCCAGCAGTTACTCCTGGATAGGGAGACGGTATGGCTACACCTTC
14	TRBV19	TRBJ2-1	NA	NA	CASSWTTENNEQFF	TGTGCCAGTAGTTGGACGACAGAAAACAATGAGCAGTTCTTC
14	TRBV4-1	TRBJ2-5	NA	NA	CASGTPGGRKTQYF	TGCGCCAGCGGGACCCCAGGGGGGAGAAAGACCCAGTACTTC
14	TRBV5-4	TRBJ1-6	NA	NA	CASSYRVDNSPLHF	TGTGCCAGCAGCTACAGGGTGGATAATTCACCCCTCCACTTT
15	TRBV9	TRBJ1-4	once	NA	CASSLRQGRGEKLFF	TGTGCCAGCAGCTTACGCCAGGGGAGGGGTGAAAAACTGTTTTTT
17	TRBV4-1	TRBJ2-2	NA	TRBD1	CASSQEGTGGGTGELFF	TGCGCCAGCAGCCAAGAAGGGACAGGGGGTGGCACCGGGGAGCTGTTTTTT
14	TRBV27	TRBJ2-1	NA	NA	CASTPGRVNNEQFF	TGTGCCAGCACCCCCGGCAGGGTGAACAATGAGCAGTTCTTC
13	TRBV13	TRBJ1-5	NA	NA	CASSYNLRQPQHF	TGTGCCAGCAGCTACAATCTGCGGCAGCCCCAGCATTTT
16	TRBV4-3	TRBJ1-2	NA	TRBD1	CASSYASGQAYYGYTF	TGCGCCAGCAGCTACGCATCGGGACAGGCTTACTATGGCTACACCTTC
14	TRBV30	TRBJ2-4	NA	TRBD2	CAWSLGTIKNIQYF	TGTGCCTGGAGTCTCGGGACTATCAAAAACATTCAGTACTTC
14	TRBV6-5	TRBJ2-7	once	NA	CASRPGSTFVEQYF	TGTGCCAGCAGACCCGGGTCAACTTTCGTCGAGCAGTACTTC
15	TRBV12-5	TRBJ2-1	NA	TRBD2	CASAYGAGGRDEQFF	TGTGCTAGTGCCTACGGGGCGGGGGGGCGGGATGAGCAGTTCTTC
16	TRBV9	TRBJ1-2	NA	TRBD1	CASSGRDRGPNYGYTF	TGTGCCAGCAGCGGACGGGACAGGGGGCCTAACTATGGCTACACCTTC